This TCR beta chain was obtained from a study of cytomegalovirus exposure and HLA in healthy donors. General study results and limits: Specificity of a few CMV-associated chains for CMV antigens was verified in vitro.

The CDR3 has 15 amino acids. Germline values: CDR1 LNHDA, CDR2 SQIVND (reference sequence). V gave up 6 bases and J gave up 6 bases, with 18 bases separating them. The protocol was immunoSEQ multiplex PCR, while the TCRdb copy is restricted to in-frame clones and leaves out a portion. There are 330,000 or so clones in the sample; around 86% occur only once, and more than 0.8% lies in the top ten. Of note for this clone: The antigen is undetermined.

Sequencing used PBMCs. The chain is built from TRBV19 and TRBJ1-5; D is possibly TRBD1 (6 bases). The sequence derives from a woman aged 18-35 years in good health and CMV-seronegative. The CDR3 spells CASRLTGRGGQPQHF. The CDR3 DNA reads TGTGCCAGTAGGCTAACAGGGAGGGGAGGTCAGCCCCAGCATTTT.